The source of this TCR beta chain is a study of T cells in women clearing cervical HPV infection. Study-level information: Cases: HPV16-related CIN3 or worse on histology, a couple of invasive cancers. HLA type stays a possible confounder, typing being limited.

J lost 4 bases, V lost 2 bases, and 4 bases had no gene match. Per the germline V gene, CDR1 is SGHVS and CDR2 is FQNEAQ. The CDR3 is made up of 15 amino acids. Overall study results and limits: Repertoire richness, not evenness, was significantly elevated in CIN3+ cases versus controls. It is unknown whether associations predate infection; no effector/memory or HPV-specific sorting.

TCRdb's copy holds only in-frame clones and misses some; the assay was immunoSEQ multiplex PCR. Found here are approximately 40,000 clones; the top ten clones hold 7.6%. As regards this clone: What it binds is not known. The read finishes 3 residues shy of the CDR3 end, and the germline J gene is used to complete it.

This TCR was recovered from a woman aged 18 to 69 with a cervical HPV16 infection that either progressed to CIN3+ or cleared (not recorded which). The rearrangement links TRBV7-8 to TRBJ2-2, with 7 bases identical to TRBD1. Sequencing input: blood buffy coat. CDR3 DNA, as far as it was read: TGTGCCAGCAGCTTAAAGGGGGCGTTCACCGGGGAG. It encodes CASSLKGAFTGE. The CDR3 reads in full as CASSLKGAFTGELFF.